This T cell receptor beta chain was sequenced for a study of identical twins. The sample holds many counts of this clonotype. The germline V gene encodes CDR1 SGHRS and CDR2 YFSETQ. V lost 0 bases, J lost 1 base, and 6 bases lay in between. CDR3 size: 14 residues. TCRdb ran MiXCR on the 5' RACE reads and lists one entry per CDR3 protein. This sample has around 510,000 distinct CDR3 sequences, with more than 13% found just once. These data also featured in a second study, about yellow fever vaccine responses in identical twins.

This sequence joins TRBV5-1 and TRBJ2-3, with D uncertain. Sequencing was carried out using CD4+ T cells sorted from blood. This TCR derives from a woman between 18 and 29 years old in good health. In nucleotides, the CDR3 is TGCGCCAGCAGCTTGGGATCGGGCACAGATACGCAGTATTTT. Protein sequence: CASSLGSGTDTQYF.